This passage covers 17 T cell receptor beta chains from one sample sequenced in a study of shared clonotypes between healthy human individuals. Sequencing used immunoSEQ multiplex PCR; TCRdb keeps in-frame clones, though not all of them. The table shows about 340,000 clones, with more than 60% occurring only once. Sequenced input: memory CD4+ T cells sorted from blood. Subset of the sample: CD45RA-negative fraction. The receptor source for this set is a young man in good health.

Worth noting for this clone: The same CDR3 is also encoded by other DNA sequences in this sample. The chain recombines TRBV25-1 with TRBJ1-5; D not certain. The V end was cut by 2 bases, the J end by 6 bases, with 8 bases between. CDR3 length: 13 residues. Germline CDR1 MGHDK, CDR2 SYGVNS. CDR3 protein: CASSESGIQPQHF. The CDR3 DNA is TGTGCCAGCAGTGAAAGTGGTATTCAGCCCCAGCATTTT. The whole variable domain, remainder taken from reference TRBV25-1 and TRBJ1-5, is EADIYQTPRYLVIGTGKKITLECSQTMGHDKMYWYQQDPGMELHLIHYSYGVNSTEKGDLSSESTVSRIRTEHFPLTLESARPSHTSQYLCASSESGIQPQHFGDGTRLSIL.

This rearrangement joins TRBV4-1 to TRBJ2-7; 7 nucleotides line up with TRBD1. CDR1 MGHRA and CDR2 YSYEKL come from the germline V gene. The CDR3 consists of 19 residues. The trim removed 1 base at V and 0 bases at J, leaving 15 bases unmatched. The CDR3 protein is CASSQVPLLGQISSYEQYF. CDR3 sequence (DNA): TGCGCCAGCAGCCAAGTTCCTCTTTTGGGACAGATTAGCTCCTACGAGCAGTACTTC.

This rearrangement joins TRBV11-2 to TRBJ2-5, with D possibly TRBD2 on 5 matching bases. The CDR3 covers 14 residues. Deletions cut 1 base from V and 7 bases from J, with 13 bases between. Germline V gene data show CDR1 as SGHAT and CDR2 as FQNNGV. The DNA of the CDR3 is TGTGCCAGCAGCTTAGGAGGCGGGCCGGGGACCCAGTACTTC. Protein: CASSLGGGPGTQYF.

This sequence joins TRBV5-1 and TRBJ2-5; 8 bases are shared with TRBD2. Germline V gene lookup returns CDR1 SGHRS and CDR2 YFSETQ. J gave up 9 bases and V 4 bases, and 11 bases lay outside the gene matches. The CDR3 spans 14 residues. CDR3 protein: CASSPGGANLAQYF. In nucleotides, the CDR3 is TGCGCCAGCAGCCCGGGAGGGGCTAATTTGGCCCAGTACTTC.

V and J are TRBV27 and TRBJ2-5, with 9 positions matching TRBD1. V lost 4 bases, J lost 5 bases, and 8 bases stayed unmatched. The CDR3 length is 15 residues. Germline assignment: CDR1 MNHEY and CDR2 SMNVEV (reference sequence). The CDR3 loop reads CASSSTGTGFETQYF. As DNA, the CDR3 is TGTGCCAGCAGTTCGACCGGGACAGGGTTCGAGACCCAGTACTTC.

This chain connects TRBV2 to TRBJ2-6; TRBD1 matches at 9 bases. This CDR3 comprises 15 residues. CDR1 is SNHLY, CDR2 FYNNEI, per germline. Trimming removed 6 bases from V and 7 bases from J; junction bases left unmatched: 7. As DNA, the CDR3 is TGTGCCAGCAGCCGGGACAGGGAGAGAGCCAACGTCCTGACTTTC. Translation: CASSRDRERANVLTF.

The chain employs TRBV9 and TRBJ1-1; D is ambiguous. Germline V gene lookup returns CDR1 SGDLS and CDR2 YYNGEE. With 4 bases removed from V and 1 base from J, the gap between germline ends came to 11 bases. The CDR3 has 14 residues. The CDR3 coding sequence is TGTGCCAGCAGCACCGGTCACGCGAACACTGAAGCTTTCTTT. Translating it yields CASSTGHANTEAFF. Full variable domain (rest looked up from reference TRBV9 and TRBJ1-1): DSGVTQTPKHLITATGQRVTLRCSPRSGDLSVYWYQQSLDQGLQFLIQYYNGEERAKGNILERFSAQQFPDLHSELNLSSLELGDSALYFCASSTGHANTEAFFGQGTRLTVV.

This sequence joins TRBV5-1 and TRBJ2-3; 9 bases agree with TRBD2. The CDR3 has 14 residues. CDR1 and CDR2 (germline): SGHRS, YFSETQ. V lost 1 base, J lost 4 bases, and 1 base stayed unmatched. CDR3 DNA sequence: TGCGCCAGCAGCTTGAGCGGGAGGCCAGATACGCAGTATTTT. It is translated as CASSLSGRPDTQYF.

CDR3 region: CASSPLSNLEKLFF. The CDR3 DNA is TGCGCCAGCAGCCCCTTATCCAACTTAGAAAAACTGTTTTTT. The genes are TRBV5-1 and TRBJ1-4; D is undetermined. CDR1 and CDR2 from the germline V gene are SGHRS and YFSETQ. V dropped 4 bases and J dropped 8 bases, with 15 bases sitting between them. This CDR3 has 14 residues.

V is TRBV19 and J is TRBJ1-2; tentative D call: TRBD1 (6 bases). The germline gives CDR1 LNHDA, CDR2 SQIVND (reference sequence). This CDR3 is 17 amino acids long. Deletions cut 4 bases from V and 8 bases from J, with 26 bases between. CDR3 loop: CASSSQNVQGFVRGYTF. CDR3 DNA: TGTGCCAGTAGTAGCCAAAATGTACAGGGATTTGTGAGAGGCTACACCTTC.

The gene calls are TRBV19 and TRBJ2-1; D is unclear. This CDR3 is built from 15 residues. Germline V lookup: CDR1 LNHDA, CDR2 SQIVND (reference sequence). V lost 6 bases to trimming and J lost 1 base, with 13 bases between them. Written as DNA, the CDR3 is TGTGCCAGTAGCCAACTCGGGCGGTCCTACAATGAGCAGTTCTTC. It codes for CASSQLGRSYNEQFF.

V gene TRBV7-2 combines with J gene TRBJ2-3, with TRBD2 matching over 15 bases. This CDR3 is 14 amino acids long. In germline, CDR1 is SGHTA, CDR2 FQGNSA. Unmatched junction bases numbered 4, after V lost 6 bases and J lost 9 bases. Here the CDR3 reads CASSSGTSGRTQYF. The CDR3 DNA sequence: TGTGCCAGCAGTTCCGGGACTAGCGGGAGGACGCAGTATTTT.

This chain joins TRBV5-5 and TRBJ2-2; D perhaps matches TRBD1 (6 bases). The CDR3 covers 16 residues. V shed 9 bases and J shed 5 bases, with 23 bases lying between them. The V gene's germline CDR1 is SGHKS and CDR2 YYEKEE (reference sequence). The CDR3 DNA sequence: TGTGCCACAACGGAGGAAGGCAGGGGTTTGACCGGGGAGCTGTTTTTT. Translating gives CATTEEGRGLTGELFF.

CDR3 residues: CASSSRSMAYGYTF. Written as DNA, the CDR3 is TGTGCCAGCAGCTCCAGATCCATGGCCTATGGCTACACCTTC. The V gene is TRBV7-9, the J gene TRBJ1-2, with D hard to call. The V gene's germline CDR1 is SEHNR and CDR2 FQNEAQ (reference sequence). This CDR3 region has 14 residues. V was shortened by 4 bases and J by 4 bases, with 13 bases between the two germline ends.

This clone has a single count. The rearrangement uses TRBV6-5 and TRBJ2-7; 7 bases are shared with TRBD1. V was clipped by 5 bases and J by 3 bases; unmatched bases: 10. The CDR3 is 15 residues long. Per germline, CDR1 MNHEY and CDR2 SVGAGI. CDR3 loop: CASSAIGTAYYEQYF. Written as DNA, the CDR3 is TGTGCCAGCAGTGCTATCGGGACAGCTTACTACGAGCAGTACTTC.

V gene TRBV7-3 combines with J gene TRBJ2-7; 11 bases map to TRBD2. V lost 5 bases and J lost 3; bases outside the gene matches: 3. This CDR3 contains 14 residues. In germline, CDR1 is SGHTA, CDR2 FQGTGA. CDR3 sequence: CASSPGTSGYEQYF. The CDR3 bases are TGTGCCAGCAGCCCCGGGACTAGCGGCTACGAGCAGTACTTC.

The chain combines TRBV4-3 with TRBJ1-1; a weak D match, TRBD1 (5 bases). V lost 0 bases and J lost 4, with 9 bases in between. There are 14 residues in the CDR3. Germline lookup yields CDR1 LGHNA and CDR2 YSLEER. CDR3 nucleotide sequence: TGCGCCAGCAGCCAAGAATGGGGGGGCACTGAAGCTTTCTTT. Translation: CASSQEWGGTEAFF.